This T cell receptor (beta chain) was found in a study of blood T cell repertoires in COVID-19. Authors' methods: How many nucleated cells were present was estimated from reference gene primer amplification. Here immunoSEQ multiplex PCR was the method, and the copy in TCRdb shows in-frame clones only, minus some. That table furnishes V, J and clone size, whereas the DNA furnished D and trimming. The sample shows about 96,000 clones, approximately 84% of them seen only once. The sequencing input was peripheral blood. The receptor was derived from a woman aged 55-70 years with acute or convalescent COVID-19.

CDR3 in DNA: TGTGCCAGCAGCGCTATTAGTGACAGAGCCTATGGCTACACCTTC. Amino acids: CASSAISDRAYGYTF. The gene calls are TRBV3-1 (or the pseudogene TRBV3-2) and TRBJ1-2; tentative D call: TRBD1 (5 bases). This CDR3 comprises 15 residues. The germline V gene encodes CDR1 LGHDT and CDR2 YNNKEL (reference sequence). V lost 5 bases and J lost 4, with 17 bases in between.